Listed here are 23 T cell receptor beta chains from one sample, sequenced in a study of blood T cell repertoires in COVID-19. Sequencing used immunoSEQ multiplex PCR; TCRdb keeps in-frame clones, though not all of them. The sample includes fewer than 65,000 clones, 79% of them seen just once. The source material was peripheral blood. The receptor source for this set is a man aged 70-80 years with acute or convalescent COVID-19.

The J gene is TRBJ1-2, the V gene TRBV21-1; TRBD1 is the table's D call, not checked against the DNA. TRBV21-1 is deemed a pseudogene. The CDR3 is 13 residues long. CDR3 DNA: TGTGCCAGCAGCAAAGCAGGGGCGCGCGGCTACACCTTC. Amino acids: CASSKAGARGYTF.

The V and J genes are TRBV10-1 and TRBJ2-7; D is unclear. The germline CDR1 and CDR2 sequences are WNHNN and SYGVQD (reference sequence). Trimming pared 0 bases from V and 2 bases from J, leaving 14 bases between. The CDR3 has 16 amino acids. The CDR3: CASSESRSGDTYEQYF. The CDR3 nucleotides are TGCGCCAGCAGTGAGTCCCGGTCGGGTGATACCTACGAGCAGTACTTC.

V usage is TRBV7-2 and J usage is TRBJ2-3; 13 bases fit TRBD2. The trim removed 0 bases at V and 2 bases at J, leaving 5 bases unmatched. The germline CDR1 and CDR2 sequences are SGHTA and FQGNSA. The CDR3 sequence is 18 residues long. CDR3 sequence (DNA): TGTGCCAGCAGCTTAGCAACTAGCGGGGGGGGTTTCACAGATACGCAGTATTTT. Translated: CASSLATSGGGFTDTQYF.

This rearrangement joins TRBV9 to TRBJ2-3, with D perhaps matching TRBD1 (6 bases). The CDR3 runs 16 residues. The V gene lost 0 bases and the J gene lost 2 bases, with 13 bases spanning the gap. In germline, CDR1 is SGDLS, CDR2 YYNGEE. CDR3 sequence: CASSVEGRGYTDTQYF. CDR3 nucleotides: TGTGCCAGCAGCGTAGAAGGTAGGGGGTACACAGATACGCAGTATTTT.

This sequence joins TRBV6-1 and TRBJ1-2; a weak D match, TRBD1 (5 bases). Germline CDR1 reads MNHNS; CDR2 reads SASEGT. V lost 1 base to trimming and J lost 3 bases, with 9 bases between them. This CDR3 is 14 amino acids long. The DNA of the CDR3 is TGTGCCAGCAGTGAAGGAGACAGCCACTATGGCTACACCTTC. As protein: CASSEGDSHYGYTF.

This clone is categorized as medium-sized (0.01 to 0.1%). V gene TRBV16 combines with J gene TRBJ1-4; D is perhaps TRBD1 (5 bases). V lost 4 bases to trimming and J lost 8 bases, with 14 bases between them. The CDR3 has 14 amino acids. Germline V gives CDR1 KGHSY, CDR2 FQNENV. The CDR3 reads CASSPRGGVEKLFF. Here the CDR3 DNA reads TGTGCCAGCAGCCCTCGTGGGGGGGTCGAAAAACTGTTTTTT.

The J gene is TRBJ2-1, the V gene TRBV29-1, with 8 bases lining up with TRBD1. The CDR3 consists of 15 residues. In germline, CDR1 is SQVTM, CDR2 ANQGSEA. The junction had 8 bases not matched to a gene; V was cut back by 7 bases and J by 0 bases. Written as DNA, the CDR3 is TGCAGCGCACGACAGGGGTTAGTCTCCTACAATGAGCAGTTCTTC. It specifies CSARQGLVSYNEQFF.

J is TRBJ1-1 and V is TRBV6-1; TRBD1 matches 8 bases. The V gene end was trimmed by 8 bases and the J gene end by 2 bases; junction bases not matched to a gene: 13. In germline, CDR1 is MNHNS, CDR2 SASEGT. The length of the CDR3 is 16 residues. CDR3 DNA sequence: TGTGCCAGCGGTGGCCGGGCAGGGGGCGTTAACACTGAAGCTTTCTTT. It translates to CASGGRAGGVNTEAFF.

This chain joins TRBV10-3 and TRBJ2-7; TRBD1 is a possible D gene (6 bases). The CDR3 spans 15 residues. Germline values: CDR1 ENHRY, CDR2 SYGVKD. Trimming removed 3 bases at V and 3 bases at J, with 15 bases between. CDR3: CAISDLLGQIYEQYF. CDR3 sequence (DNA): TGTGCCATCAGTGACCTCTTAGGACAGATCTACGAGCAGTACTTC.

The chain is built from TRBV7-3 and TRBJ2-7; 11 bases are shared with TRBD2. CDR3 length equals 14 residues. The V and J ends lost 5 bases and 0 bases, in that order; junction bases with no gene match: 0. Germline loops: CDR1 SGHTA, CDR2 FQGTGA. The CDR3 nucleotides read TGTGCCAGCAGCACTAGCGGGAGCTCCTACGAGCAGTACTTC. Its translation: CASSTSGSSYEQYF. Filled out from reference TRBV7-3 and TRBJ2-7, the complete variable domain reads GAGVSQTPSNKVTEKGKYVELRCDPISGHTALYWYRQSLGQGPEFLIYFQGTGAADDSGLPNDRFFAVRPEGSVSTLKIQRTERGDSAVYLCASSTSGSSYEQYFGPGTRLTVT.

The chain uses TRBV4-2 and TRBJ2-7; D might be TRBD1 (7 bases). CDR3 size: 15 residues. The ends were cut back, 1 base at V and 2 bases at J, with 12 bases in the middle. Germline CDR1 is LGHNA and CDR2 is YNFKEQ. The CDR3 DNA follows: TGTGCCAGCAGCCAAGCGCGGGGACAGCCCTACGAGCAGTACTTC. Its protein is CASSQARGQPYEQYF.

The rearrangement uses TRBV10-2 and TRBJ2-1; 8 nucleotides line up with TRBD2. Unmatched junction bases numbered 3, after V lost 2 bases and J lost 6 bases. The CDR3 spans 14 residues. Germline loops: CDR1 WSHSY, CDR2 SAAADI. CDR3 bases: TGCGCCAGCAGTGAGAGTAGCGGGGTCAATGAGCAGTTCTTC. Protein product: CASSESSGVNEQFF.

V usage is TRBV7-9 and J usage is TRBJ1-1, with D unclear. The V gene lost 2 bases and the J gene lost 5 bases, with 9 bases spanning the gap. The germline V gene has CDR1 SEHNR and CDR2 FQNEAQ (reference sequence). The CDR3 is made up of 13 amino acids. The CDR3 protein is CASSLLFGTEAFF. The CDR3 coding sequence is TGTGCCAGCAGCTTATTATTCGGGACTGAAGCTTTCTTT.

The CDR3 loop reads CASSYSGLARGTEAFF. In DNA form, the CDR3 reads TGTGCCAGCAGTTACTCGGGACTCGCGCGGGGCACTGAAGCTTTCTTT. The chain is built from TRBV6-2 or TRBV6-3 and TRBJ1-1; D is perhaps TRBD1 (5 bases). Per the germline V gene, CDR1 is MNHEY and CDR2 is SVGEGT. V was clipped by 0 bases and J by 4 bases, with 15 bases between them. This CDR3 contains 16 residues.

The rearrangement joins TRBV9 to TRBJ2-7; 8 positions match TRBD2. CDR3 length: 16 amino acids. Germline V gene data show CDR1 as SGDLS and CDR2 as YYNGEE. Germline trimming cut 3 bases from V and 7 bases from J; bases unmatched to any gene: 15. The DNA for the CDR3 is TGTGCCAGCAGCGGCCCAGCGGGAGTTAATTATAGGGAGCAGTACTTC. As protein: CASSGPAGVNYREQYF.

This clone has only a few counts. One junction end disagrees with the germline gene, perhaps due to a read error. The V call is TRBV7-3, the J call TRBJ2-2; D is possibly TRBD2 (7 bases). The CDR3 has 17 amino acids. Germline CDR1 and CDR2: SGHTA and FQGTGA. The CDR3 coding sequence is TGTGCCAGCAGATTAAACGGGGGGCAGAATGCCGCCGGGGAGCTGTTTTTT. It is translated as CASRLNGGQNAAGELFF. Full variable domain (rest looked up from reference TRBV7-3 and TRBJ2-2): GAGVSQTPSNKVTEKGKYVELRCDPISGHTALYWYRQSLGQGPEFLIYFQGTGAADDSGLPNDRFFAVRPEGSVSTLKIQRTERGDSAVYLCASRLNGGQNAAGELFFGEGSRLTVL.

The chain links TRBV19 to TRBJ2-5; D not resolved. The germline V gene encodes CDR1 LNHDA and CDR2 SQIVND (reference sequence). This CDR3 region has 14 residues. The V end lost 2 bases, the J end lost 1 base, and 8 bases lay between the germline ends. The CDR3 DNA reads as TGTGCCAGTAGTATACAAGGAGTCCAAGAGACCCAGTACTTC. Translation: CASSIQGVQETQYF.

The V gene is TRBV28, the J gene TRBJ2-7; TRBD1 is a possible D gene (5 bases). The V end lost 6 bases, the J end lost 7 bases, and 10 bases lay between the germline ends. The germline V gene encodes CDR1 MDHEN and CDR2 SYDVKM. This CDR3 has 11 amino acids. CDR3 coding DNA: TGTGCCAGCAGGCAGGGTGTTGAGCAGTACTTC. Translation: CASRQGVEQYF.

The genes are TRBV7-8 and TRBJ2-7; D might be TRBD1 (6 bases). Germline values: CDR1 SGHVS, CDR2 FQNEAQ. The CDR3 totals 14 residues. Deletions cut 3 bases from V and 2 bases from J, with 11 bases between. This CDR3 reads CASSFGQPTYEQYF. The DNA for the CDR3 is TGTGCCAGCAGCTTTGGACAGCCGACCTACGAGCAGTACTTC.

This clone showed up just a few times. This chain uses TRBV20-1 with TRBJ1-1; D is ambiguous. The V gene lost 7 bases and the J gene lost 0 bases, with 6 bases spanning the gap. CDR1 DFQATT and CDR2 SNEGSKA come from the germline V gene (reference sequence). CDR3 length: 11 amino acids. CDR3 region: CSGELNTEAFF. In DNA form, the CDR3 reads TGCAGTGGCGAGCTGAACACTGAAGCTTTCTTT.

The chain couples TRBV6-5 to TRBJ2-2; D possibly corresponds to TRBD2 (6 bases). Germline V gives CDR1 MNHEY, CDR2 SVGAGI. Trimming cost V 4 bases and J 3 bases, with 12 bases left between them. This CDR3 region has 15 residues. The CDR3 DNA reads as TGTGCCAGCAGTTGGTCCGGGGGAGACACCGGGGAGCTGTTTTTT. This translates into CASSWSGGDTGELFF.

The rearrangement uses TRBV7-9 and TRBJ1-2; 7 nucleotides match TRBD1. The V gene's germline CDR1 is SEHNR and CDR2 FQNEAQ (reference sequence). The CDR3 is 13 residues long. V was pared by 5 bases and J by 7 bases, with 7 bases of the junction left unmatched. CDR3 residues: CASSTGQGGGYTF. For the CDR3, the DNA is TGTGCCAGCAGCACCGGGCAGGGGGGTGGCTACACCTTC.

The gene calls are TRBV27 and TRBJ2-2; 13 bases align to TRBD2. Trimming took 6 bases from V and 6 from J; bases not matched to a gene: 4. Germline V gives CDR1 MNHEY, CDR2 SMNVEV (reference sequence). The CDR3 length is 15 residues. CDR3 protein: CASRPTSGGAGELFF. The CDR3 DNA reads as TGTGCCAGCAGGCCCACTAGCGGGGGGGCCGGGGAGCTGTTTTTT.